This T cell receptor beta chain was recorded in a study of Ad26.COV2.S vaccination and SARS-CoV-2 variants. Overall study findings and caveats: Those who received vaccine or placebo ended up with similar non-spike TCR breadth.

Treatment denoted: some 19 received Ad26.COV2.S at low or high dose, single or two shots; 5 received placebo; per-sample allocation not given. Day 63 following the first vaccine or placebo injection was when the samples were taken. Clones were read by immunoSEQ multiplex PCR, and TCRdb kept only the in-frame ones, dropping some. Of 300,000 to 400,000 clones in the sample, 88% are singletons; the top ten hold 6.4%. Germline V gene data show CDR1 as LNHDA and CDR2 as SQIVND (reference sequence). Trimming took off 1 base at V and 1 base at J, with 9 bases between the two ends. This CDR3 region has 15 residues. As for this clone: Its antigen is not identified.

Sample: peripheral blood, taken in a trial of Ad26.COV2.S vaccine versus placebo. This TCR derives from a person aged 18 to 65 who received the Ad26.COV2.S COVID-19 vaccine or a placebo. The J gene is TRBJ2-3, the V gene TRBV19; D not certain. The CDR3: CASSIGGLRTDTQYF. CDR3 coding DNA: TGTGCCAGTAGTATAGGTGGGCTTCGCACAGATACGCAGTATTTT.